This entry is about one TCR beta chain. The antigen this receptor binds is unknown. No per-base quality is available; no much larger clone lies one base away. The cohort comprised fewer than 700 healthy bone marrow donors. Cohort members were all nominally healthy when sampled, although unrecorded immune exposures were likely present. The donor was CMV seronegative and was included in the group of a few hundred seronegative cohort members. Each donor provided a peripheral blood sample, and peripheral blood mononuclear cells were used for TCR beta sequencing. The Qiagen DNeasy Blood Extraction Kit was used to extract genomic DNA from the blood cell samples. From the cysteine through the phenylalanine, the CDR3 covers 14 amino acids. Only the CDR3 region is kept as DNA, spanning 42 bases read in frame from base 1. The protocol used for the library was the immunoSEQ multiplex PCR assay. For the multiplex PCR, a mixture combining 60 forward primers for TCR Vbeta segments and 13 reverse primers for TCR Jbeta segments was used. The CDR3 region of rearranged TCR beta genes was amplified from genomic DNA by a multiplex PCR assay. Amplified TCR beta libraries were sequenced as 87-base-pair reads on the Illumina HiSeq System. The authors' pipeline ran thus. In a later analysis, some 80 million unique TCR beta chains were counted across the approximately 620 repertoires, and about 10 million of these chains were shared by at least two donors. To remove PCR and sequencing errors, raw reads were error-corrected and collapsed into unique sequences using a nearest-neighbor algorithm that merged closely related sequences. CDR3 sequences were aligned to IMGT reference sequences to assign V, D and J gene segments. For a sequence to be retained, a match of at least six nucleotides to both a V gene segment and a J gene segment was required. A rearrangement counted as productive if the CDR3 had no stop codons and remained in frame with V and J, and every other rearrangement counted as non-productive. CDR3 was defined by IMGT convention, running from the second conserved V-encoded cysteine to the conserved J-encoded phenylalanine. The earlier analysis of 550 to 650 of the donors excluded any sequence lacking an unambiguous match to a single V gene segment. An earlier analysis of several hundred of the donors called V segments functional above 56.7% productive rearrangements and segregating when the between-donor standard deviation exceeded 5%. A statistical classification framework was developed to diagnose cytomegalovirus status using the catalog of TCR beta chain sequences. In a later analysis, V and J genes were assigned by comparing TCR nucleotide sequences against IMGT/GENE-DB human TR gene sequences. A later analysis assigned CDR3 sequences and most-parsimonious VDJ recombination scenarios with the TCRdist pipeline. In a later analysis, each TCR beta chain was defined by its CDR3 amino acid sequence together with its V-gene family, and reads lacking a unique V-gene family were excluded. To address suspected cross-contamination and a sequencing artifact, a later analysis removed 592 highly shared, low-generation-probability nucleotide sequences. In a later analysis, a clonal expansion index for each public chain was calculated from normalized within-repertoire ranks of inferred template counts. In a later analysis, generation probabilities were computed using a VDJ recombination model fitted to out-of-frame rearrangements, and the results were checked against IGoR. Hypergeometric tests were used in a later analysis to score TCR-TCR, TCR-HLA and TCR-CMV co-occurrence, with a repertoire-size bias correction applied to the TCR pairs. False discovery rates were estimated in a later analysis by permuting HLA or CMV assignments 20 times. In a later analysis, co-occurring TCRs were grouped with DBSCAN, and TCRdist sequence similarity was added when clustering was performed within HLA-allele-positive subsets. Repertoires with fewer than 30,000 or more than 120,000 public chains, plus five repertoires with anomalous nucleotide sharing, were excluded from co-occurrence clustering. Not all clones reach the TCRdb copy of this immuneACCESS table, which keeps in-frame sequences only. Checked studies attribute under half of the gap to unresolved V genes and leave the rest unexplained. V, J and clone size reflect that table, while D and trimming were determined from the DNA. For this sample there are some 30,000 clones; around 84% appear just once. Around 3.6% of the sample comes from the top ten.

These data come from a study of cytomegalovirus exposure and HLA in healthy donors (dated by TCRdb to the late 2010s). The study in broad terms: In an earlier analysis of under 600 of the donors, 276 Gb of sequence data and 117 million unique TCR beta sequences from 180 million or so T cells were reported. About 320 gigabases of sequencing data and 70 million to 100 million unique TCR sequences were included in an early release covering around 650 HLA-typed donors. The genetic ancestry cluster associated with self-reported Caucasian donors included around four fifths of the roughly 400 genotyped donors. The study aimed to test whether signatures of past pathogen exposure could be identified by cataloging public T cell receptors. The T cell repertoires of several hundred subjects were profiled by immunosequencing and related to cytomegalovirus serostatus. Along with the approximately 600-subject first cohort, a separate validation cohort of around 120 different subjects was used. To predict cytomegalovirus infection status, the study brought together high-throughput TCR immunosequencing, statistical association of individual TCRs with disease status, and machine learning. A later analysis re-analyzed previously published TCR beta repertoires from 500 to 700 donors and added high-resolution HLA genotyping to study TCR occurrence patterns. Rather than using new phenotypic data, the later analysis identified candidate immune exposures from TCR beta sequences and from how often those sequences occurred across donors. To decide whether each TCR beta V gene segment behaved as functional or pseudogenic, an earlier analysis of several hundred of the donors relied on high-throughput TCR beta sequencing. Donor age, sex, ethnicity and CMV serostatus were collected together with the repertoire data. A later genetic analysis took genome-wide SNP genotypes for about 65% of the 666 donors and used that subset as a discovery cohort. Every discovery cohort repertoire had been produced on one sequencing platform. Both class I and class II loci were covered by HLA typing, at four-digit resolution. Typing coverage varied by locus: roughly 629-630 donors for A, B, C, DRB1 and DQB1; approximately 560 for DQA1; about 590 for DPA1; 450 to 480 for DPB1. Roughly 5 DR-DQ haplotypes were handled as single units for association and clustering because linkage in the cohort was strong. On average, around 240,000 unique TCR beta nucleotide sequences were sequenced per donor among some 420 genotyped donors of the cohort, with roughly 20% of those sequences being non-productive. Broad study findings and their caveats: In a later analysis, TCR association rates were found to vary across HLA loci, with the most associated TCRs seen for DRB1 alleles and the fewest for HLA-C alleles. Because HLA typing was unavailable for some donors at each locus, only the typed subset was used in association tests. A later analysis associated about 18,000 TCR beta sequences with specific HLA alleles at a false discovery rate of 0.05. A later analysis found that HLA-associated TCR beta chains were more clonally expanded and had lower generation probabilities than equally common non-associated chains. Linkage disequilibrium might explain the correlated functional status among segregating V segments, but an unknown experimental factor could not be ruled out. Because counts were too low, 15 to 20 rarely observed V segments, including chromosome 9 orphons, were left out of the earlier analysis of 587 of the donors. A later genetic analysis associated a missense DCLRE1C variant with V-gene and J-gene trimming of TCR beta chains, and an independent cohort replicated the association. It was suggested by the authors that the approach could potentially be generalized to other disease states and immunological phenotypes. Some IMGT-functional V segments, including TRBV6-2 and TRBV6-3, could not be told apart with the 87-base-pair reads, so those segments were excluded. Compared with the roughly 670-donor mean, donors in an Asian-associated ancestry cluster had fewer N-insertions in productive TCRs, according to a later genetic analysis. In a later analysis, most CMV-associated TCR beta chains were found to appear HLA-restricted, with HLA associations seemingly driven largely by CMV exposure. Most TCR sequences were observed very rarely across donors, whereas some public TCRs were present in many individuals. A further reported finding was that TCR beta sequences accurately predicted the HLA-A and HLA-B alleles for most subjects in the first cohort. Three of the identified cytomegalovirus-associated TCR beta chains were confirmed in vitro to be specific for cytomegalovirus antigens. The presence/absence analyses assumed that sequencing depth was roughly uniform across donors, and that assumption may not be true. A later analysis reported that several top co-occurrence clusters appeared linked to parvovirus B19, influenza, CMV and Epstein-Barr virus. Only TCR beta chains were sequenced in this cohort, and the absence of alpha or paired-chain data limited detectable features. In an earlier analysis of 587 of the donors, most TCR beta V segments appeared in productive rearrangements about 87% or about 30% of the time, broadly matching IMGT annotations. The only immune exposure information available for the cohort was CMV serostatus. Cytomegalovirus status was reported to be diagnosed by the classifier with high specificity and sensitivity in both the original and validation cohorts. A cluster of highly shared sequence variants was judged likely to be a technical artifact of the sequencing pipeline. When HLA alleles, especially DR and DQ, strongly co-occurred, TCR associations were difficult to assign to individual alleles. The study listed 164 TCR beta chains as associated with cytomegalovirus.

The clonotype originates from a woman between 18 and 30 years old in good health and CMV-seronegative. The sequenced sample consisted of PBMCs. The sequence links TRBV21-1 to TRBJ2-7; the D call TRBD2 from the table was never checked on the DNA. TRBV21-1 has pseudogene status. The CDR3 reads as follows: CASSPPLGGLEQYF. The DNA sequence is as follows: TGTGCCAGCAGCCCACCCTTGGGGGGGCTCGAGCAGTACTTC.